These T cell receptor beta chains were read from a single sample in a study of beta chain features in type 1 diabetes. TCRdb's table, derived via immunoSEQ multiplex PCR, lists solely in-frame clones and lacks some. The profile shows about 140,000 clones, 9% to 10% of them singletons. The sample consisted of central memory CD4+ T cells from blood. The receptors originated from a woman between 40 and 55 years old in good health. Each CDR3 is given with its conserved first and last residue. Fields, in order: V gene, CDR3 length, D gene, J gene, clone size, CDR3 protein, CDR3 DNA. D genes are given only for firm matches. Some rows have no size entry. The others give once, few or many, or a class for an expanded clone.

V gene: TRBV10-3
CDR3 length: 13
D gene: -
J gene: TRBJ1-6
clone size: -
CDR3 protein: CASLRRVDSPLHF
CDR3 DNA: TGTGCCAGCTTACGCCGGGTCGATTCACCCCTCCACTTT

V gene: TRBV2
CDR3 length: 15
D gene: TRBD2
J gene: TRBJ2-3
clone size: -
CDR3 protein: CASIGGAGGPDTQYF
CDR3 DNA: TGTGCCAGCATCGGTGGGGCGGGGGGGCCGGATACGCAGTATTTT

V gene: TRBV6-5
CDR3 length: 13
D gene: -
J gene: TRBJ1-1
clone size: -
CDR3 protein: CASKSGGGTEAFF
CDR3 DNA: TGTGCCAGCAAATCGGGGGGGGGCACTGAAGCTTTCTTT

V gene: TRBV10-3
CDR3 length: 14
D gene: TRBD1
J gene: TRBJ2-3
clone size: many
CDR3 protein: CAIRAGTGTDTQYF
CDR3 DNA: TGTGCCATCAGAGCCGGGACAGGGACAGATACGCAGTATTTT

V gene: TRBV10-3
CDR3 length: 13
D gene: TRBD1
J gene: TRBJ1-2
clone size: -
CDR3 protein: CAIRDRGTYGYTF
CDR3 DNA: TGTGCCATCCGGGACAGGGGAACCTATGGCTACACCTTC

V gene: TRBV14
CDR3 length: 16
D gene: TRBD1
J gene: TRBJ2-1
clone size: few
CDR3 protein: CASSPYRDRAYNEQFF
CDR3 DNA: TGTGCCAGCAGTCCTTACCGGGACAGAGCCTACAATGAGCAGTTCTTC

V gene: TRBV4-2
CDR3 length: 16
D gene: TRBD2
J gene: TRBJ2-3
clone size: -
CDR3 protein: CASSQVLAGGTDTQYF
CDR3 DNA: TGTGCCAGCAGCCAAGTTCTAGCGGGGGGTACAGATACGCAGTATTTT

V gene: TRBV9
CDR3 length: 14
D gene: -
J gene: TRBJ1-1
clone size: few
CDR3 protein: CASSVALGNTEAFF
CDR3 DNA: TGTGCCAGCAGCGTAGCTCTCGGGAACACTGAAGCTTTCTTT

V gene: TRBV18
CDR3 length: 15
D gene: TRBD1
J gene: TRBJ1-1
clone size: few
CDR3 protein: CASSPGQGWVTEAFF
CDR3 DNA: TGTGCCAGCTCACCCGGACAGGGATGGGTCACTGAAGCTTTCTTT

V gene: TRBV18
CDR3 length: 13
D gene: -
J gene: TRBJ2-7
clone size: -
CDR3 protein: CASSPDPRGEQYF
CDR3 DNA: TGTGCCAGCTCACCGGACCCTCGGGGCGAGCAGTACTTC

V gene: TRBV2
CDR3 length: 14
D gene: TRBD1
J gene: TRBJ2-3
clone size: -
CDR3 protein: CASREQGPTDTQYF
CDR3 DNA: TGTGCCAGCAGGGAACAGGGGCCCACAGATACGCAGTATTTT

V gene: TRBV5-4
CDR3 length: 15
D gene: TRBD1
J gene: TRBJ2-7
clone size: few
CDR3 protein: CASSLPGQGSYEQYF
CDR3 DNA: TGTGCCAGCAGCTTGCCCGGACAGGGTAGCTACGAGCAGTACTTC

V gene: TRBV29-1
CDR3 length: 12
D gene: -
J gene: TRBJ1-2
clone size: -
CDR3 protein: CSVLRRGYGYTF
CDR3 DNA: TGCAGCGTCCTCCGACGGGGCTATGGCTACACCTTC

V gene: TRBV7-8
CDR3 length: 16
D gene: TRBD1
J gene: TRBJ2-5
clone size: few
CDR3 protein: CASSLVGGQGQETQYF
CDR3 DNA: TGTGCCAGCAGCTTAGTGGGTGGACAGGGCCAAGAGACCCAGTACTTC

V gene: TRBV11-2
CDR3 length: 15
D gene: -
J gene: TRBJ2-5
clone size: few
CDR3 protein: CASSLLGTTQETQYF
CDR3 DNA: TGTGCCAGCAGCTTATTAGGGACAACCCAAGAGACCCAGTACTTC

V gene: TRBV14
CDR3 length: 18
D gene: TRBD2
J gene: TRBJ2-1
clone size: -
CDR3 protein: CASSQGAGGFTTYNEQFF
CDR3 DNA: TGTGCCAGCAGCCAAGGGGCGGGGGGGTTCACAACCTACAATGAGCAGTTCTTC

V gene: TRBV15
CDR3 length: 16
D gene: -
J gene: TRBJ1-3
clone size: -
CDR3 protein: CAASRDIQVSGNTIYF
CDR3 DNA: TGTGCCGCCAGCAGAGATATCCAGGTGTCTGGAAACACCATATATTTT

V gene: TRBV21-1
CDR3 length: 15
D gene: -
J gene: TRBJ2-5
clone size: few
CDR3 protein: CASTLVGGAQETQYF
CDR3 DNA: TGTGCCAGCACCTTAGTCGGGGGGGCGCAAGAGACCCAGTACTTC

V gene: TRBV5-6
CDR3 length: 15
D gene: -
J gene: TRBJ1-4
clone size: few
CDR3 protein: CASSARQPSNEKLFF
CDR3 DNA: TGTGCCAGCAGCGCGCGACAGCCCTCTAATGAAAAACTGTTTTTT

V gene: TRBV6-1
CDR3 length: 15
D gene: -
J gene: TRBJ2-7
clone size: many
CDR3 protein: CASSEGGGVAYEQYF
CDR3 DNA: TGTGCCAGCAGTGAAGGAGGAGGGGTAGCCTACGAGCAGTACTTC

V gene: TRBV10-3
CDR3 length: 14
D gene: -
J gene: TRBJ2-2
clone size: -
CDR3 protein: CAISDPQGSGELFF
CDR3 DNA: TGTGCCATCAGTGACCCACAGGGAAGCGGGGAGCTGTTTTTT

V gene: TRBV5-4
CDR3 length: 16
D gene: TRBD1
J gene: TRBJ2-2
clone size: few
CDR3 protein: CASSRGQGLNTGELFF
CDR3 DNA: TGTGCCAGCAGCAGAGGACAGGGACTTAACACCGGGGAGCTGTTTTTT

V gene: TRBV6-6
CDR3 length: 15
D gene: -
J gene: TRBJ2-7
clone size: -
CDR3 protein: CASSYSGVGTYEQYF
CDR3 DNA: TGTGCCAGCAGTTACTCAGGGGTCGGAACCTACGAGCAGTACTTC

V gene: TRBV20-1
CDR3 length: 11
D gene: TRBD2
J gene: TRBJ2-3
clone size: many
CDR3 protein: CSVTSGGTQYF
CDR3 DNA: TGCAGTGTAACTAGCGGGGGAACGCAGTATTTT

V gene: TRBV5-1
CDR3 length: 15
D gene: -
J gene: TRBJ2-5
clone size: many
CDR3 protein: CASSPLIGGEETQYF
CDR3 DNA: TGCGCCAGCAGCCCACTTATAGGGGGGGAAGAGACCCAGTACTTC

V gene: TRBV7-2
CDR3 length: 16
D gene: TRBD1
J gene: TRBJ2-7
clone size: many
CDR3 protein: CASSLALGTESYEQYF
CDR3 DNA: TGTGCCAGCAGCTTAGCGCTCGGGACAGAGTCCTACGAGCAGTACTTC

V gene: TRBV7-2
CDR3 length: 17
D gene: TRBD1
J gene: TRBJ2-7
clone size: few
CDR3 protein: CASSLGVGTGSAYEQYF
CDR3 DNA: TGTGCCAGCAGCTTAGGTGTGGGGACAGGGTCAGCCTACGAGCAGTACTTC

V gene: TRBV4-1
CDR3 length: 15
D gene: -
J gene: TRBJ1-4
clone size: -
CDR3 protein: CASSQERRGREKLFF
CDR3 DNA: TGCGCCAGCAGCCAAGAAAGACGGGGGAGGGAAAAACTGTTTTTT

V gene: TRBV19
CDR3 length: 14
D gene: -
J gene: TRBJ1-5
clone size: few
CDR3 protein: CASSPSGYNQPQHF
CDR3 DNA: TGTGCCAGTAGTCCATCAGGGTACAATCAGCCCCAGCATTTT

V gene: TRBV19
CDR3 length: 15
D gene: TRBD1
J gene: TRBJ2-7
clone size: -
CDR3 protein: CASSARQGPTYEQYF
CDR3 DNA: TGTGCCAGTAGTGCACGACAGGGCCCGACCTACGAGCAGTACTTC

V gene: TRBV5-4
CDR3 length: 14
D gene: TRBD1
J gene: TRBJ1-2
clone size: -
CDR3 protein: CASSVYRGPNGYTF
CDR3 DNA: TGTGCCAGCAGCGTATACAGGGGGCCCAATGGCTACACCTTC

V gene: TRBV7-2
CDR3 length: 14
D gene: -
J gene: TRBJ2-5
clone size: -
CDR3 protein: CASSGATRGETQYF
CDR3 DNA: TGTGCCAGCAGCGGGGCGACTCGAGGAGAGACCCAGTACTTC

V gene: TRBV7-8
CDR3 length: 14
D gene: TRBD1
J gene: TRBJ2-5
clone size: few
CDR3 protein: CASSSYRGQETQYF
CDR3 DNA: TGTGCCAGCAGCTCGTACAGGGGGCAAGAGACCCAGTACTTC

V gene: TRBV6-4
CDR3 length: 13
D gene: -
J gene: TRBJ1-2
clone size: -
CDR3 protein: CASSDMGGYGYTF
CDR3 DNA: TGTGCCAGCAGTGACATGGGGGGCTATGGCTACACCTTC

V gene: TRBV7-2
CDR3 length: 15
D gene: -
J gene: TRBJ2-1
clone size: many
CDR3 protein: CASSLDGYRGNEQFF
CDR3 DNA: TGTGCCAGCAGCTTAGACGGTTATAGGGGCAATGAGCAGTTCTTC

V gene: TRBV7-9
CDR3 length: 13
D gene: -
J gene: TRBJ1-1
clone size: few
CDR3 protein: CASSLGGDTEAFF
CDR3 DNA: TGTGCCAGCAGCTTAGGGGGGGACACTGAAGCTTTCTTT

V gene: TRBV18
CDR3 length: 18
D gene: -
J gene: TRBJ2-1
clone size: -
CDR3 protein: CASSPPRVSGAPYNEQFF
CDR3 DNA: TGTGCCAGCTCACCACCGCGGGTGTCAGGGGCTCCCTACAATGAGCAGTTCTTC

V gene: TRBV18
CDR3 length: 15
D gene: TRBD1
J gene: TRBJ2-7
clone size: few
CDR3 protein: CASSPRDRVKNEQYF
CDR3 DNA: TGTGCCAGCTCACCCCGGGACAGGGTGAAGAACGAGCAGTACTTC

V gene: TRBV29-1
CDR3 length: 12
D gene: -
J gene: TRBJ2-1
clone size: few
CDR3 protein: CSAQGGYNEQFF
CDR3 DNA: TGCAGCGCCCAAGGGGGATACAATGAGCAGTTCTTC

V gene: TRBV19
CDR3 length: 17
D gene: -
J gene: TRBJ2-1
clone size: few
CDR3 protein: CASSIGLRVLTGNEQFF
CDR3 DNA: TGTGCCAGTAGTATCGGGCTCAGGGTGCTTACAGGCAATGAGCAGTTCTTC

V gene: TRBV12-5
CDR3 length: 14
D gene: -
J gene: TRBJ2-4
clone size: -
CDR3 protein: CASGLGHGKNIQYF
CDR3 DNA: TGTGCTAGTGGTTTGGGACACGGCAAAAACATTCAGTACTTC

V gene: TRBV29-1
CDR3 length: 12
D gene: -
J gene: TRBJ1-2
clone size: -
CDR3 protein: CSVVSFADGYTF
CDR3 DNA: TGCAGCGTTGTATCCTTTGCGGATGGCTACACCTTC

V gene: TRBV7-9
CDR3 length: 13
D gene: -
J gene: TRBJ1-2
clone size: many
CDR3 protein: CASTPGMNYGYTF
CDR3 DNA: TGTGCCAGCACCCCAGGGATGAACTATGGCTACACCTTC

V gene: TRBV7-6
CDR3 length: 15
D gene: TRBD2
J gene: TRBJ2-1
clone size: -
CDR3 protein: CASSLASGGYNEQFF
CDR3 DNA: TGTGCCAGCAGCTTAGCTAGCGGGGGTTACAATGAGCAGTTCTTC

V gene: TRBV7-2
CDR3 length: 15
D gene: TRBD2
J gene: TRBJ2-5
clone size: -
CDR3 protein: CASSLGASGQETQYF
CDR3 DNA: TGTGCCAGCAGCTTAGGGGCTAGCGGCCAAGAGACCCAGTACTTC